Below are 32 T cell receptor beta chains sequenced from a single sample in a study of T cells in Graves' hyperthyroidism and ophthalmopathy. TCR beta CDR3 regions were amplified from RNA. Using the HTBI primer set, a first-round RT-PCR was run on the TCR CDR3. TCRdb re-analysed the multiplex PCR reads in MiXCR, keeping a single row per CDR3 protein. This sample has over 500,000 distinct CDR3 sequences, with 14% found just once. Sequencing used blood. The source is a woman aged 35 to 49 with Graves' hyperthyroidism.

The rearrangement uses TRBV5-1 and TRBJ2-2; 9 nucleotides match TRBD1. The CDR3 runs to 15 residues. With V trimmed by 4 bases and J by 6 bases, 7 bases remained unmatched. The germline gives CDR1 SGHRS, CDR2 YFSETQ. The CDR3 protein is CASSLGQGRAGELFF. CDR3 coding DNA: TGCGCCAGCAGCCTGGGACAGGGCCGGGCCGGGGAGCTGTTTTTT.

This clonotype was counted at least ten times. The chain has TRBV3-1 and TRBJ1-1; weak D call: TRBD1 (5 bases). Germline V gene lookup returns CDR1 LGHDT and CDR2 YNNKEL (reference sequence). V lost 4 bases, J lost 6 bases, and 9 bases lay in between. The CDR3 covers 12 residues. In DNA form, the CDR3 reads TGTGCCAGCAGCCCGAGCAGGGCTGAAGCTTTCTTT. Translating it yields CASSPSRAEAFF.

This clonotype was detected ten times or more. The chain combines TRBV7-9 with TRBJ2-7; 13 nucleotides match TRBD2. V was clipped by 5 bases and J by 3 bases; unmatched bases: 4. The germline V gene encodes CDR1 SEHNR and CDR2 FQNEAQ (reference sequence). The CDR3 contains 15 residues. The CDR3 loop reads CASSRGLAGDYEQYF. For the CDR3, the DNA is TGTGCCAGCAGCCGAGGACTAGCGGGGGACTACGAGCAGTACTTC.

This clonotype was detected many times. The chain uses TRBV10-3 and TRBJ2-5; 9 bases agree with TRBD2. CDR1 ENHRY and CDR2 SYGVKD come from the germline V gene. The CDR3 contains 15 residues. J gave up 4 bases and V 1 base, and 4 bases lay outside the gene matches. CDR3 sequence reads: CAISELTSGLETQYF. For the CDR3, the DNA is TGTGCCATCAGTGAGTTGACTAGCGGATTAGAGACCCAGTACTTC.

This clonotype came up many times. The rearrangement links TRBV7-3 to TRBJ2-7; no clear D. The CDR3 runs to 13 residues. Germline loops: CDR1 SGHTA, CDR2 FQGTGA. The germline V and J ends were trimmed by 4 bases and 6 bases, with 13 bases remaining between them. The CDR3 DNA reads TGTGCCAGCAGCTCCTCGACGACGGGCGAGCAGTACTTC. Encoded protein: CASSSSTTGEQYF. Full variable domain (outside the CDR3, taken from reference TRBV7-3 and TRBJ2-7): GAGVSQTPSNKVTEKGKYVELRCDPISGHTALYWYRQSLGQGPEFLIYFQGTGAADDSGLPNDRFFAVRPEGSVSTLKIQRTERGDSAVYLCASSSSTTGEQYFGPGTRLTVT.

The CDR3 here is CASSKDRNNSPLHF. As DNA, the CDR3 is TGCGCCAGCAGCAAGGACAGAAATAATTCACCCCTCCACTTT. The chain couples TRBV5-1 to TRBJ1-6; the D gene is possibly TRBD1 (6 bases). Per the germline V gene, CDR1 is SGHRS and CDR2 is YFSETQ. The V gene lost 4 bases and the J gene lost 5 bases, with 10 bases spanning the gap. CDR3 length: 14 residues. The complete variable domain, with remaining parts taken from reference TRBV5-1 and TRBJ1-6, reads KAGVTQTPRYLIKTRGQQVTLSCSPISGHRSVSWYQQTPGQGLQFLFEYFSETQRNKGNFPGRFSGRQFSNSRSEMNVSTLELGDSALYLCASSKDRNNSPLHFGNGTRLTVT.

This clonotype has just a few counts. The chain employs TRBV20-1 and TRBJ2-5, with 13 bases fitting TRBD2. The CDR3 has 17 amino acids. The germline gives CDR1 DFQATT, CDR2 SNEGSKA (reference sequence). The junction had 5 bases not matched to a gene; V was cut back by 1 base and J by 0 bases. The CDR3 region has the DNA TGCAGTGCTAGAGGTTACGGGACTAGCGGGAACCAAGAGACCCAGTACTTC. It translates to CSARGYGTSGNQETQYF.

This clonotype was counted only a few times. The CDR3 DNA is TGTGCCAGCAGCCGTGGAGGGAACACTGGAAACACCATATATTTT. Amino acid sequence: CASSRGGNTGNTIYF. The chain has TRBV5-6 and TRBJ1-3; D uncertain. The CDR3 is 15 amino acids. The germline V and J ends were trimmed by 4 bases and 2 bases, with 13 bases remaining between them. Germline CDR1 and CDR2: SGHDT and YYEEEE.

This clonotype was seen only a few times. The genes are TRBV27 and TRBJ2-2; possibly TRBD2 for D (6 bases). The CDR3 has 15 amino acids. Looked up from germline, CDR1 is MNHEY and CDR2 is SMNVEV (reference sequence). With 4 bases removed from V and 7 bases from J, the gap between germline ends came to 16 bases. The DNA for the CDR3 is TGTGCCAGCAGTTCAGCTAGCGCCCGCGTCGGGGAGCTGTTTTTT. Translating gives CASSSASARVGELFF.

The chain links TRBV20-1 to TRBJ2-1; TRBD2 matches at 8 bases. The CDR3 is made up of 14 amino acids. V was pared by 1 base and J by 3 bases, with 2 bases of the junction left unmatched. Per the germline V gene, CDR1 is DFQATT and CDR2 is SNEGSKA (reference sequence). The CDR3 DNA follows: TGCAGTGCTAGAGTGGCGGGAGGCTACAATGAGCAGTTCTTC. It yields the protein CSARVAGGYNEQFF.

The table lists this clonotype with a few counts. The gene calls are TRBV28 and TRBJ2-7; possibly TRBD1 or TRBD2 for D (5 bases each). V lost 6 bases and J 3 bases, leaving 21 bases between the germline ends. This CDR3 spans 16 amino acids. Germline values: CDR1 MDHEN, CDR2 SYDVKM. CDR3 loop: CASRVMGQVGDYEQYF. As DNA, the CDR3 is TGTGCCAGCAGGGTAATGGGGCAAGTGGGGGACTACGAGCAGTACTTC.

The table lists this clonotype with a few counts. The CDR3 DNA follows: TGCAGTGCTAGAGATTACCTTAGCGGGAGCCCCTACGAGCAGTACTTC. Translated, it gives CSARDYLSGSPYEQYF. V usage is TRBV20-1 and J usage is TRBJ2-7; 9 bases are shared with TRBD2. The germline CDR1 and CDR2 sequences are DFQATT and SNEGSKA (reference sequence). After removal of 0 bases from V and 2 bases from J, the junction contained 8 bases not matched to a gene. This CDR3 is built from 16 residues.

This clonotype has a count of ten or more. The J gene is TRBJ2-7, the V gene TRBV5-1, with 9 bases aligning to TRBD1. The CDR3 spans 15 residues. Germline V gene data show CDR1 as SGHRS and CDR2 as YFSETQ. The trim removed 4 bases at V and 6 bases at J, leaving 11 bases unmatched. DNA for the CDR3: TGCGCCAGCAGCACACGACAGGGGGAAAAAGGCGAGCAGTACTTC. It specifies CASSTRQGEKGEQYF.

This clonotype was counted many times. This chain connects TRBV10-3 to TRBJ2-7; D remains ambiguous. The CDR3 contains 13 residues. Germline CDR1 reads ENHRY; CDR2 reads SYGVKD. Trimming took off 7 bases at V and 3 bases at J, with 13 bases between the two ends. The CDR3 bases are TGTGCCATCAATTCAGGTGATCTCTACGAGCAGTACTTC. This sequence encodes CAINSGDLYEQYF.

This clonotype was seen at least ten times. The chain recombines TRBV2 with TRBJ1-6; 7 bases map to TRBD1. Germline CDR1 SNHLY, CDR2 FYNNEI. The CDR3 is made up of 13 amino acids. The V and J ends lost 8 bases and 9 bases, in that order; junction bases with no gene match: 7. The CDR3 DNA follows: TGTGCCAGCCGGGACAGTTACCTTTCACCCCTCCACTTT. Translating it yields CASRDSYLSPLHF.

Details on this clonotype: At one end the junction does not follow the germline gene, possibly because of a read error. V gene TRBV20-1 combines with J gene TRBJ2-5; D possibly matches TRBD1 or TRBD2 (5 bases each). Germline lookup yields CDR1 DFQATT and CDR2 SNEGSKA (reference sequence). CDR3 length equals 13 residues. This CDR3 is CSARGQSGEIQYF. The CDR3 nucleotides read TGCAGTGCTAGAGGACAGTCCGGGGAGATCCAGTACTTC.

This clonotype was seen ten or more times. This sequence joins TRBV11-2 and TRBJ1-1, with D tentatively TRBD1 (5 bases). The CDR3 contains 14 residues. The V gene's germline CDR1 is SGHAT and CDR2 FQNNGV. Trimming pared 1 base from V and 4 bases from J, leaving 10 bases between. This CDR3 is CASSLGGVGTEAFF. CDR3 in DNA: TGTGCCAGCAGCTTAGGAGGGGTCGGCACTGAAGCTTTCTTT.

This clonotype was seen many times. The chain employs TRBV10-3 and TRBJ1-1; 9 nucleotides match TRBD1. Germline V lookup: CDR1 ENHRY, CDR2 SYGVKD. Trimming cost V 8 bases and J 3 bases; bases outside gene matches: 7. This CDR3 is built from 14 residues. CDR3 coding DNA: TGTGCCATCTCTGACAGGGGGATGGACACTGAAGCTTTCTTT. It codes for CAISDRGMDTEAFF.

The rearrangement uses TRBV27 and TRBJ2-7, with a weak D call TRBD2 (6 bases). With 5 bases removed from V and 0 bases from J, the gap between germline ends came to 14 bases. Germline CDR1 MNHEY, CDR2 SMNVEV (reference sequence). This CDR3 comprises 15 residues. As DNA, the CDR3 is TGTGCCAGCAGTCCGACTAGTTTTAGCTCCTACGAGCAGTACTTC. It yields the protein CASSPTSFSSYEQYF.

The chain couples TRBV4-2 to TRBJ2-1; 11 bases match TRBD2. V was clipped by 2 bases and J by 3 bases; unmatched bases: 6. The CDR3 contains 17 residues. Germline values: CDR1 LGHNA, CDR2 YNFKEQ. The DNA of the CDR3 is TGTGCCAGCAGCCAACCACGGGGGACTAGCGGCTACAATGAGCAGTTCTTC. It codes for CASSQPRGTSGYNEQFF.

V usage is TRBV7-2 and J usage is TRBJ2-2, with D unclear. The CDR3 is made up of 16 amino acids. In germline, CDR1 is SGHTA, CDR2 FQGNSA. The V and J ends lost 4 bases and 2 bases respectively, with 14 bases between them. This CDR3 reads CASSSSGRTNTGELFF. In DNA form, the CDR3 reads TGTGCCAGCAGCTCTAGTGGAAGAACCAACACCGGGGAGCTGTTTTTT.

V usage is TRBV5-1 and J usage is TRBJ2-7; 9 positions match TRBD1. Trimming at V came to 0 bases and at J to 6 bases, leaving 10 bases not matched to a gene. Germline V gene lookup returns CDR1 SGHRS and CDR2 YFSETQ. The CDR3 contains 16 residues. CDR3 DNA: TGCGCCAGCAGCTTGGCAACCGGACAGGGGTTGCGCGAGCAGTACTTC. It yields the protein CASSLATGQGLREQYF.

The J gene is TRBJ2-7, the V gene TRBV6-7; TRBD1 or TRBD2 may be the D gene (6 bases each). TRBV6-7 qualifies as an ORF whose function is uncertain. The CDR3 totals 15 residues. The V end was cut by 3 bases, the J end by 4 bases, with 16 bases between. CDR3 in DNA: TGTGCCAGCAGTTATGCCCGGGGGCAAACATACGAGCAGTACTTC. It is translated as CASSYARGQTYEQYF.

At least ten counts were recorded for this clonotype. The CDR3 DNA reads as TGTGCCAGCAGCCGTAGCACAGATACGCAGTATTTT. Its protein is CASSRSTDTQYF. The chain recombines TRBV11-2 with TRBJ2-3; D not certain. The CDR3 has 12 residues. Per germline, CDR1 SGHAT and CDR2 FQNNGV. V dropped 5 bases and J dropped 0 bases, with 3 bases sitting between them. Full variable domain (missing parts from reference TRBV11-2 and TRBJ2-3): EAGVAQSPRYKIIEKRQSVAFWCNPISGHATLYWYQQILGQGPKLLIQFQNNGVVDDSQLPKDRFSAERLKGVDSTLKIQPAKLEDSAVYLCASSRSTDTQYFGPGTRLTVL.

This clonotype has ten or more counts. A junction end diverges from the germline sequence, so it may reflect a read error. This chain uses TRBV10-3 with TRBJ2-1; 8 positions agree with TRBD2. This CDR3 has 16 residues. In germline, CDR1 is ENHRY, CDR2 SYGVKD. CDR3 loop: CAVSGGLGVSFDEQFF. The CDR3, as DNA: TGTGCCGTCAGCGGGGGTTTGGGAGTTAGTTTTGATGAGCAGTTCTTC.

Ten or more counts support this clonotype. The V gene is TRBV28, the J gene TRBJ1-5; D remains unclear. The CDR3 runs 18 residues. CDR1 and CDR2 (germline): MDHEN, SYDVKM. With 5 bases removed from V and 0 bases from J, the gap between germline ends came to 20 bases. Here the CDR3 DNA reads TGTGCCAGCAGTACTAAGATAGCGCGGCAGTATAGCAATCAGCCCCAGCATTTT. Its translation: CASSTKIARQYSNQPQHF.

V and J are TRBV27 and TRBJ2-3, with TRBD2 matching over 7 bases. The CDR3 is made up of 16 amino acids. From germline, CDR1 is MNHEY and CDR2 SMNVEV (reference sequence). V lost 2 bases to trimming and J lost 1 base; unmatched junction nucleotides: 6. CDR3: CASSLVGGTRTDTQYF. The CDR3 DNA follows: TGTGCCAGCAGTTTAGTGGGAGGGACTCGCACAGATACGCAGTATTTT.

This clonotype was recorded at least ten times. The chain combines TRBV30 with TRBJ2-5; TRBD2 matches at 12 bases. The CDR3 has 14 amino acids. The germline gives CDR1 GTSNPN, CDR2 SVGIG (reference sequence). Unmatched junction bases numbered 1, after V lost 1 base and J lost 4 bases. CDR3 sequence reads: CAWSAGLAGETQYF. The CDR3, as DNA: TGTGCCTGGAGTGCGGGACTAGCGGGAGAGACCCAGTACTTC. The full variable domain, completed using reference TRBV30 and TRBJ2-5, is SQTIHQWPATLVQPVGSPLSLECTVEGTSNPNLYWYRQAAGRGLQLLFYSVGIGQISSEVPQNLSASRPQDRQFILSSKKLLLSDSGFYLCAWSAGLAGETQYFGPGTRLLVL.

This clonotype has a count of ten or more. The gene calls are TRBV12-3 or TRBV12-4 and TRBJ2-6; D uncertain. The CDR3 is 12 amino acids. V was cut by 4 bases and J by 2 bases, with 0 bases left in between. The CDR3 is CASSSGANVLTF. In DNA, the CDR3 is TGTGCCAGCAGTTCTGGGGCCAACGTCCTGACTTTC.

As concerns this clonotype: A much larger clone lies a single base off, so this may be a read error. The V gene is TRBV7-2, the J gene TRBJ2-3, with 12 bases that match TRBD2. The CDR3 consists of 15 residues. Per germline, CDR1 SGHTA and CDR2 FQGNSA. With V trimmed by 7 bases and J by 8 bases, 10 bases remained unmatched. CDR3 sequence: CASTETSGSSGTQYF. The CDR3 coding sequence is TGTGCCAGCACCGAGACTAGCGGGAGTTCTGGTACGCAGTATTTT.

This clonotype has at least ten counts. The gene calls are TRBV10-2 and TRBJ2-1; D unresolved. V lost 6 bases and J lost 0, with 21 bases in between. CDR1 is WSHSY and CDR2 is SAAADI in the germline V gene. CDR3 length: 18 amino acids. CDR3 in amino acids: CASSPQPIADDSYNEQFF. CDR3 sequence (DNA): TGCGCCAGCAGCCCCCAACCGATTGCGGACGACTCCTACAATGAGCAGTTCTTC.

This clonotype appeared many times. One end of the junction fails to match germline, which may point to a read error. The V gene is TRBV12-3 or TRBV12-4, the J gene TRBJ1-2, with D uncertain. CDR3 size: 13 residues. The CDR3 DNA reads TGTGCCAGCAGCTTAGACGTACTCTATGGCTACACCTTC. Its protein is CASSLDVLYGYTF.